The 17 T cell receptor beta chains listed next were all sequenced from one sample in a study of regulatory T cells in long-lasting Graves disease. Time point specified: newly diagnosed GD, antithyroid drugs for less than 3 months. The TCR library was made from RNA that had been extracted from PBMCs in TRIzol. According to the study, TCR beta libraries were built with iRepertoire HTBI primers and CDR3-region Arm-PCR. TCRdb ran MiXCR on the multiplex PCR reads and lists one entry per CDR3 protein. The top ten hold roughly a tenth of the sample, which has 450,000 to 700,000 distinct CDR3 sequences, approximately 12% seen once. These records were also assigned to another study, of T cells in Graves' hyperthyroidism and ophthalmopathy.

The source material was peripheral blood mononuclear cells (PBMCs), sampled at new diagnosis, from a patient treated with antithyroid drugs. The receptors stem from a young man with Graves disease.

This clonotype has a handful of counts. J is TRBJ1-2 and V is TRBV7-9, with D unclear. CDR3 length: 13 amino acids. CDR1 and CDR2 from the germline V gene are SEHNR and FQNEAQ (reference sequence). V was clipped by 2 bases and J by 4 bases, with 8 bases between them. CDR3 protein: CASSLSIIYGYTF. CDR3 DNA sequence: TGTGCCAGCAGCTTAAGCATTATCTATGGCTACACCTTC.

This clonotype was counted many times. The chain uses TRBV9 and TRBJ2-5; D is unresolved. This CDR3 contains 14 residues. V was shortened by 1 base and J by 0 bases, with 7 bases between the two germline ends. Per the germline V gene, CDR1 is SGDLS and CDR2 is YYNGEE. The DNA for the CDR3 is TGTGCCAGCAGCGTAAGTGGGAACCAAGAGACCCAGTACTTC. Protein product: CASSVSGNQETQYF. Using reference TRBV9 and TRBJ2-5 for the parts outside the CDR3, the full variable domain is DSGVTQTPKHLITATGQRVTLRCSPRSGDLSVYWYQQSLDQGLQFLIQYYNGEERAKGNILERFSAQQFPDLHSELNLSSLELGDSALYFCASSVSGNQETQYFGPGTRLLVL.

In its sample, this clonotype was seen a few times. In nucleotides, the CDR3 is TGTGCCAGCAGTTACATTTTCGGACTCGAGCAGTACTTC. Translated, it gives CASSYIFGLEQYF. The V call is TRBV27, the J call TRBJ2-7; D perhaps matches TRBD2 (5 bases). Germline lookup yields CDR1 MNHEY and CDR2 SMNVEV (reference sequence). V gave up 4 bases and J gave up 6 bases, with 13 bases separating them. The CDR3 runs to 13 residues.

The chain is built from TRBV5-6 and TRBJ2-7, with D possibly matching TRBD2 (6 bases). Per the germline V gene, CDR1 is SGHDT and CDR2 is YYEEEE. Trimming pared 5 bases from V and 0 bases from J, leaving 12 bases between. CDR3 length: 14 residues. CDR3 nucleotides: TGTGCCAGCAGGGCCCGGGGGAGCTCCTACGAGCAGTACTTC. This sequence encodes CASRARGSSYEQYF.

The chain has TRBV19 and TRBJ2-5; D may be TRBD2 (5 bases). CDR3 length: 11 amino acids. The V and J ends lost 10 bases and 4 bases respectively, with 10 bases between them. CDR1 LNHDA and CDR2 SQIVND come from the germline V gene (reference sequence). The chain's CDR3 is CATHEGETQYF. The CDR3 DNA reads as TGTGCCACGCATGAGGGAGAGACCCAGTACTTC.

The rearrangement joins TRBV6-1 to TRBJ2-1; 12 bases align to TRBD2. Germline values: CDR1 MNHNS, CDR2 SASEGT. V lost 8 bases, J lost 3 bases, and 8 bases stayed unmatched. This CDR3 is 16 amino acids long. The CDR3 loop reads CASGRTSGNFYNEQFF. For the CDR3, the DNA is TGTGCCAGCGGGCGGACTAGCGGGAACTTCTACAATGAGCAGTTCTTC.

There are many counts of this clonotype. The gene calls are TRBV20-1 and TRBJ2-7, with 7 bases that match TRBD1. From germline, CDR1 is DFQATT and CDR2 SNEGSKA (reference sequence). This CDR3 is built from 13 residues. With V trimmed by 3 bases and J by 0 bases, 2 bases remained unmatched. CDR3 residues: CSASDRASYEQYF. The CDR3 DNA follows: TGCAGTGCTAGCGACAGGGCCTCCTACGAGCAGTACTTC.

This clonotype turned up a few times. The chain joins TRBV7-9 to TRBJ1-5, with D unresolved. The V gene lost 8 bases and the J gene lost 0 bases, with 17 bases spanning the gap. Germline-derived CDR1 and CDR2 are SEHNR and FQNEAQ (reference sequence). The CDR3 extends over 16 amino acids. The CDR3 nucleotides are TGTGCCAGCCCAATGGACGGATTCTATAGCAATCAGCCCCAGCATTTT. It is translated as CASPMDGFYSNQPQHF. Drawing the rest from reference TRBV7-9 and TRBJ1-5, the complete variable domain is DTGVSQNPRHKITKRGQNVTFRCDPISEHNRLYWYRQTLGQGPEFLTYFQNEAQLEKSRLLSDRFSAERPKGSFSTLEIQRTEQGDSAMYLCASPMDGFYSNQPQHFGDGTRLSIL.

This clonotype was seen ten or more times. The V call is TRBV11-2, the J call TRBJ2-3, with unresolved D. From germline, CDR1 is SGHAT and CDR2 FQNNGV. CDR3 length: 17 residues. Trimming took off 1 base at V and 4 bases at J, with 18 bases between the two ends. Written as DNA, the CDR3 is TGTGCCAGCAGCTTAGTTCGTGGCCCGCCGGGTCCAGATACGCAGTATTTT. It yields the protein CASSLVRGPPGPDTQYF.

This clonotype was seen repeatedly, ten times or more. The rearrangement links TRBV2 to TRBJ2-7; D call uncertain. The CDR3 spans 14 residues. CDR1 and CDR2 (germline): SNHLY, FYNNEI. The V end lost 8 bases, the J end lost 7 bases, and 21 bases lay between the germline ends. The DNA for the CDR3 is TGTGCCAGCGGGCAGGACCCCTCCTTCGGGGAGCAGTACTTC. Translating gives CASGQDPSFGEQYF.

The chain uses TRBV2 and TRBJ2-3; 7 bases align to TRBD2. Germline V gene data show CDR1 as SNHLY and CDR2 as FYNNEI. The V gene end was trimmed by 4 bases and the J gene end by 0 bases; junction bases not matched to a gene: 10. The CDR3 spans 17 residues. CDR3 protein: CASSGSSGGISTDTQYF. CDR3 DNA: TGTGCCAGCAGTGGTTCTAGCGGAGGTATAAGCACAGATACGCAGTATTTT.

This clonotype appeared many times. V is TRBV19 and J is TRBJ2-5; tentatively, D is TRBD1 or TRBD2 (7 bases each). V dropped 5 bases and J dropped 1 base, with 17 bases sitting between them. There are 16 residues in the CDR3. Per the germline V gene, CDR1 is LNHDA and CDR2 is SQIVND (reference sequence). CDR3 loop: CASSPGGGLAQETQYF. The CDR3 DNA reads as TGTGCCAGTAGTCCAGGGGGGGGTCTGGCCCAAGAGACCCAGTACTTC.

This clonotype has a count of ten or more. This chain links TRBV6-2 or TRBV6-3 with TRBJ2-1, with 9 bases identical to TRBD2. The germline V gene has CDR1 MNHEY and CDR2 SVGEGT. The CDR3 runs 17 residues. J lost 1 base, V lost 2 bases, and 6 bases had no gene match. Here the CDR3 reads CASSYLASGKSYNEQFF. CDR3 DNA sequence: TGTGCCAGCAGTTACCTGGCTAGCGGGAAGTCCTACAATGAGCAGTTCTTC.

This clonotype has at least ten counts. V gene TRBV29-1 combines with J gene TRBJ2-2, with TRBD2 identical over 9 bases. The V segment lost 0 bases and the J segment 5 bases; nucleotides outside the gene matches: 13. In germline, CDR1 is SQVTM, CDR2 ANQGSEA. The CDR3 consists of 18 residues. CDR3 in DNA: TGCAGCGTTGAAGATCCGCGCGGGAGGGCCCTAGGAACCGGGGAGCTGTTTTTT. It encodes CSVEDPRGRALGTGELFF.

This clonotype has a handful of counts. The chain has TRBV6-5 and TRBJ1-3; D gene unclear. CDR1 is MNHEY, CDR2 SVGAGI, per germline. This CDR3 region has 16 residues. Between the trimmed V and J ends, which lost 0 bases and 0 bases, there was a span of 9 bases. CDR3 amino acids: CASSYSPESSGNTIYF. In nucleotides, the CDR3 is TGTGCCAGCAGTTACTCCCCCGAAAGCTCTGGAAACACCATATATTTT.

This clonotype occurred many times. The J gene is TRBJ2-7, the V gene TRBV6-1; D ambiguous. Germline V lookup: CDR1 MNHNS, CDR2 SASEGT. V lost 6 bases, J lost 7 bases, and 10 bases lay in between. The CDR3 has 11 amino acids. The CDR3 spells CASSQGLEQYF. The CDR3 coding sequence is TGTGCCAGCAGCCAAGGGTTGGAGCAGTACTTC.

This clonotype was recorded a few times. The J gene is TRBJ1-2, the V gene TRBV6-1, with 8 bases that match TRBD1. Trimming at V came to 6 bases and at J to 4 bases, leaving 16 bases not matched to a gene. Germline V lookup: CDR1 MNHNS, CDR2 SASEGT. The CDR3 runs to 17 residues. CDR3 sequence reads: CASRHRTGPSRGYGYTF. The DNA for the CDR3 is TGTGCCAGCAGACACCGGACAGGGCCATCAAGGGGCTATGGCTACACCTTC.